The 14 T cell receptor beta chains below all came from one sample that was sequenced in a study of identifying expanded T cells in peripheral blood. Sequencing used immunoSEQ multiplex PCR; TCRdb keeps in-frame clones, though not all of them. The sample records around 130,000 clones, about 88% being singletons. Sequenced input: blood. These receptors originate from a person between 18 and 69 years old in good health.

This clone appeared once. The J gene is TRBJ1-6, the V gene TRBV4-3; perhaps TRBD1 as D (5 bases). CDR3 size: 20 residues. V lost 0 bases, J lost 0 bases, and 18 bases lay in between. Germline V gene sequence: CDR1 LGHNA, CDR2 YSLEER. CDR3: CASSQEKLPGLYSYNSPLHF. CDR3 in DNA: TGCGCCAGCAGCCAAGAAAAGCTCCCGGGACTGTACTCCTATAATTCACCCCTCCACTTT.

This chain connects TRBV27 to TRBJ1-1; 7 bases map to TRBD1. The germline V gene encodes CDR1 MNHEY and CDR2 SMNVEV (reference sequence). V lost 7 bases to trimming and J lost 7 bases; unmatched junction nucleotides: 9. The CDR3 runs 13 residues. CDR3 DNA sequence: TGTGCCAGCACCCCGAACAGGGGAAATGAAGCTTTCTTT. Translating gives CASTPNRGNEAFF.

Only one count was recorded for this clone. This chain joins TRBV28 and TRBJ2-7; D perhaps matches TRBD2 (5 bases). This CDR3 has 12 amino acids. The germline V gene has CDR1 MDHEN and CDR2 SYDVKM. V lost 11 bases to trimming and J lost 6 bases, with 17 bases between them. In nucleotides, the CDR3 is TGTGCCGTCCTATCCCTGGGGAGCGAGCAGTACTTC. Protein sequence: CAVLSLGSEQYF. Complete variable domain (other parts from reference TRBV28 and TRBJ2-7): DVKVTQSSRYLVKRTGEKVFLECVQDMDHENMFWYRQDPGLGLRLIYFSYDVKMKEKGDIPEGYSVSREKKERFSLILESASTNQTSMYLCAVLSLGSEQYFGPGTRLTVT.

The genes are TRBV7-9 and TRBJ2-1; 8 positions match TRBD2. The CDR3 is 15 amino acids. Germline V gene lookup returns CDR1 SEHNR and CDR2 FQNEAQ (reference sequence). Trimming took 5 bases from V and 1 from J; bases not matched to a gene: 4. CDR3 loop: CASSLRGESYNEQFF. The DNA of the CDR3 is TGTGCCAGCAGCCTGCGGGGGGAGTCCTACAATGAGCAGTTCTTC.

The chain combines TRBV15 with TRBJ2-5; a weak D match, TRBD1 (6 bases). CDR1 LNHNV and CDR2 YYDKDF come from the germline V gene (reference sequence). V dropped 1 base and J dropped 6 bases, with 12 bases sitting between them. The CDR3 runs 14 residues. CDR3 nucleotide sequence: TGTGCCACCAGCAGAGGGCAGGGGCTACAGACCCAGTACTTC. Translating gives CATSRGQGLQTQYF. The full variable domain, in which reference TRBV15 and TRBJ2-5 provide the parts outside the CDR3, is DAMVIQNPRYQVTQFGKPVTLSCSQTLNHNVMYWYQQKSSQAPKLLFHYYDKDFNNEADTPDNFQSRRPNTSFCFLDIRSPGLGDTAMYLCATSRGQGLQTQYFGPGTRLLVL.

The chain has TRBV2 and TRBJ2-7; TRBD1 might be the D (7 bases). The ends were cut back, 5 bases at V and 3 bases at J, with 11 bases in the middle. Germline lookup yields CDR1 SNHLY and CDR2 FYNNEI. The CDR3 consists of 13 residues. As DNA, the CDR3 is TGTGCCAGCAGTCTTCAGGGGGGCTACGAGCAGTACTTC. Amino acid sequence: CASSLQGGYEQYF.

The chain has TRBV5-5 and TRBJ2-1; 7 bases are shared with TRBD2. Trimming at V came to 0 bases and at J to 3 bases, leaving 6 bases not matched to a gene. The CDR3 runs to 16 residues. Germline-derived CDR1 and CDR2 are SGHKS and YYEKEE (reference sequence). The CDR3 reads CASSLDGGRRYNEQFF. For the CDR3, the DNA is TGTGCCAGCAGCTTGGATGGCGGGAGACGCTACAATGAGCAGTTCTTC.

The CDR3 loop reads CASSLKAGPAGNTIYF. CDR3 bases: TGTGCCAGCAGTTTAAAGGCGGGTCCGGCTGGAAACACCATATATTTT. J is TRBJ1-3 and V is TRBV28; D call uncertain. Germline V gene data show CDR1 as MDHEN and CDR2 as SYDVKM. The CDR3 extends over 16 amino acids. V was shortened by 2 bases and J by 2 bases, with 13 bases between the two germline ends. The whole variable domain, filled in from reference TRBV28 and TRBJ1-3, reads DVKVTQSSRYLVKRTGEKVFLECVQDMDHENMFWYRQDPGLGLRLIYFSYDVKMKEKGDIPEGYSVSREKKERFSLILESASTNQTSMYLCASSLKAGPAGNTIYFGEGSWLTVV.

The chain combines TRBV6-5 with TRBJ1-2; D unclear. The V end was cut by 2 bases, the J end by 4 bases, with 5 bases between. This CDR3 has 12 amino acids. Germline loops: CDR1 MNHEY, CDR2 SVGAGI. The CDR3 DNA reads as TGTGCCAGCAGTTACGGGCCCTATGGCTACACCTTC. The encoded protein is CASSYGPYGYTF.

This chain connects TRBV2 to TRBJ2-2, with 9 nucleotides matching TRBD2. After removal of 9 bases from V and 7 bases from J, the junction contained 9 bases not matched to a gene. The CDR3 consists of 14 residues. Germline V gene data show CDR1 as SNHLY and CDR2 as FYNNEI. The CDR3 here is CASTAGGSGGELFF. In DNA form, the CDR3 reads TGTGCCAGTACAGCGGGAGGATCGGGCGGGGAGCTGTTTTTT.

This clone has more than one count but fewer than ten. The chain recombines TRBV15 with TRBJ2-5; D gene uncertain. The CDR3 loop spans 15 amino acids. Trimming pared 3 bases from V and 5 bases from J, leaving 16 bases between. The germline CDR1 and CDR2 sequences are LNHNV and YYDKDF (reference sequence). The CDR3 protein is CATSRGAAAGETQYF. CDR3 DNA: TGTGCCACCAGCAGGGGCGCGGCTGCTGGGGAGACCCAGTACTTC.

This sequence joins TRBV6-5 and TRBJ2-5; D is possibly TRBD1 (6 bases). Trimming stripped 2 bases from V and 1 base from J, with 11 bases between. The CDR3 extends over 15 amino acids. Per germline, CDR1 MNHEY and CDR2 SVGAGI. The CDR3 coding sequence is TGTGCCAGCAGTTACCAGGACAGCGTCCAAGAGACCCAGTACTTC. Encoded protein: CASSYQDSVQETQYF.

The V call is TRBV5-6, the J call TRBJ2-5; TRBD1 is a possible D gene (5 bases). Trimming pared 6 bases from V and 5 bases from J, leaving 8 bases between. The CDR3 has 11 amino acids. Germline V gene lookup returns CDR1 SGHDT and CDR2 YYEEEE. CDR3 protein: CASTSGETQYF. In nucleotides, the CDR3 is TGTGCCAGCACGTCAGGGGAGACCCAGTACTTC.

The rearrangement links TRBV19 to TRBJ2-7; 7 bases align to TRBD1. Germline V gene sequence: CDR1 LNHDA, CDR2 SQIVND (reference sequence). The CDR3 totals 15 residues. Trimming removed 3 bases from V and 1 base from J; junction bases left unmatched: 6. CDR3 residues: CASSIQGVGSYEQYF. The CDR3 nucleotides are TGTGCCAGTAGTATTCAGGGGGTAGGATCCTACGAGCAGTACTTC.